These 10 T cell receptor beta chains share one sample of origin, sequenced in a study of cytomegalovirus exposure and HLA in healthy donors. A multiplex PCR was run with 60 Vbeta primers and 13 Jbeta primers. Generated by immunoSEQ multiplex PCR, the TCRdb table keeps only in-frame clones and is missing some. The sample comprises about 210,000 clones, around 86% of which are singletons, and 10% rests with the top ten. The sample was PBMCs. The receptors stem from a woman between 45 and 65 years old in good health and CMV-seropositive.

The V and J genes are TRBV14 and TRBJ1-1; no clear D gene. CDR1 SGHDN and CDR2 FVKESK come from the germline V gene. V was clipped by 0 bases and J by 9 bases, with 14 bases between them. The CDR3 sequence is 14 residues long. CDR3 amino acids: CASSQDEVEPKAFF. As DNA, the CDR3 is TGTGCCAGCAGCCAAGATGAAGTAGAACCGAAAGCTTTCTTT.

This chain connects TRBV7-2 to TRBJ1-2, with 9 bases that match TRBD1. V was pared by 6 bases and J by 0 bases, with 2 bases of the junction left unmatched. The CDR3 runs 14 residues. Looked up from germline, CDR1 is SGHTA and CDR2 is FQGNSA. The CDR3 sequence is CASSRTGANYGYTF. CDR3 DNA sequence: TGTGCCAGCAGTCGGACAGGGGCTAACTATGGCTACACCTTC.

V gene TRBV29-1 combines with J gene TRBJ1-2, with D tentatively TRBD1 (6 bases). The CDR3 covers 14 residues. CDR1 is SQVTM and CDR2 is ANQGSEA in the germline V gene. V gave up 4 bases and J gave up 7 bases, with 19 bases separating them. The CDR3 DNA reads TGCAGCGTTGTTTTTGGGACATCTTCGGGTGGCTACACCTTC. It yields the protein CSVVFGTSSGGYTF.

V usage is TRBV6-1 and J usage is TRBJ1-2; 8 positions match TRBD1. Germline values: CDR1 MNHNS, CDR2 SASEGT. CDR3 length equals 15 residues. V gave up 5 bases and J gave up 6 bases; unmatched junction bases: 11. In DNA, the CDR3 is TGTGCCAGCAGTTTGACAGGGGAGGTTTGGAATGGCTACACCTTC. Protein product: CASSLTGEVWNGYTF.

The chain has TRBV30 and TRBJ2-3, with D perhaps TRBD2 (5 bases). Germline assignment: CDR1 GTSNPN and CDR2 SVGIG (reference sequence). The CDR3 extends over 12 amino acids. Trimming removed 7 bases at V and 0 bases at J, with 8 bases between. The CDR3 DNA is TGTGCCTCCCGGGGAAGCACAGATACGCAGTATTTT. Its protein product is CASRGSTDTQYF.

The rearrangement uses TRBV29-1 and TRBJ1-1; 7 positions agree with TRBD1. The V and J ends lost 3 bases and 6 bases, in that order; junction bases with no gene match: 7. The CDR3 contains 13 residues. The germline CDR1 and CDR2 sequences are SQVTM and ANQGSEA. The CDR3 here is CSVETGSQPEAFF. CDR3 DNA sequence: TGCAGCGTTGAGACAGGGAGCCAACCTGAAGCTTTCTTT.

Only a few counts were recorded for this clone. This rearrangement joins TRBV14 to TRBJ1-4; D uncertain. Germline V CDR1 and CDR2: SGHDN, FVKESK. V lost 2 bases, J lost 4 bases, and 5 bases lay in between. This CDR3 is 13 amino acids long. The CDR3 DNA sequence: TGTGCCAGCAGCCAAAGACTTAATGAAAAACTGTTTTTT. Translated: CASSQRLNEKLFF.

The chain carries TRBV7-6 and TRBJ1-3; a possible D gene is TRBD1 (5 bases). The V end was cut by 2 bases, the J end by 0 bases, with 14 bases between. The CDR3 consists of 17 residues. Germline CDR1 SGHVS, CDR2 FNYEAQ. The CDR3 here is CASSLQGRVVSGNTIYF. CDR3 coding DNA: TGTGCCAGCAGCTTACAAGGCAGGGTGGTCTCTGGAAACACCATATATTTT.

This chain uses TRBV5-1 with TRBJ2-7, with 9 bases identical to TRBD1. Germline CDR1 reads SGHRS; CDR2 reads YFSETQ. The V gene end was trimmed by 7 bases and the J gene end by 3 bases; junction bases not matched to a gene: 8. CDR3 length: 14 amino acids. CDR3 nucleotides: TGCGCCAGCCGCGCCTTGACAGGGGGCTACGAGCAGTACTTC. This translates into CASRALTGGYEQYF.

V gene TRBV5-1 combines with J gene TRBJ2-5, with 7 bases that match TRBD2. V shed 1 base, J shed 3 bases, and the junction held 9 bases outside the gene matches. The CDR3 runs to 16 residues. CDR1 and CDR2 (germline): SGHRS, YFSETQ. Written as DNA, the CDR3 is TGCGCCAGCAGCTTGTCGGGACTACCCGTAGAAGAGACCCAGTACTTC. The encoded protein is CASSLSGLPVEETQYF.